This TCR beta chain was retrieved from a study of T cell responses to AZD1222 COVID-19 vaccine. A single count supports this clone. TCRdb keeps only in-frame clones here, not all; method: immunoSEQ multiplex PCR. The sample carries approximately 150,000 clones, around 92% recorded once. The receptor's source is an adult who received the AZD1222 COVID-19 vaccine. The material was peripheral blood, obtained 28 days after the second AZD1222 dose.

The CDR3 DNA sequence: TGTGCCTGGAGTGTATGGCAGGGGGAGCTGTTTTTT. Translated, it gives CAWSVWQGELFF. The rearrangement links TRBV30 to TRBJ2-2; unclear D gene. Trimming left V 0 bases short and J 8 bases short, with 7 bases between. CDR1 GTSNPN and CDR2 SVGIG come from the germline V gene (reference sequence). This CDR3 is built from 12 residues. The full variable domain, rest sourced from reference TRBV30 and TRBJ2-2, is SQTIHQWPATLVQPVGSPLSLECTVEGTSNPNLYWYRQAAGRGLQLLFYSVGIGQISSEVPQNLSASRPQDRQFILSSKKLLLSDSGFYLCAWSVWQGELFFGEGSRLTVL.